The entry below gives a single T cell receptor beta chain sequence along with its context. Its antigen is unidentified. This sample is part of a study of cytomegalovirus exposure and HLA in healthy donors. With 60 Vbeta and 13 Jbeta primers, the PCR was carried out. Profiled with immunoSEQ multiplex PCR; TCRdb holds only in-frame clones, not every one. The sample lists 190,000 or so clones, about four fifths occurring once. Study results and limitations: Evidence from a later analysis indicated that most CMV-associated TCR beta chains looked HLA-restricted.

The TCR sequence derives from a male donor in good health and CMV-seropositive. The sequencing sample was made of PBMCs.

CDR3 sequence (DNA): TGTGCCAGCAGTTACACGCGGCCAACAACTAATGAAAAACTGTTTTTT. Residues: CASSYTRPTTNEKLFF. V and J are TRBV6-6 and TRBJ1-4; D call uncertain. The CDR3 is 16 amino acids. Trimming left V 2 bases short and J 0 bases short, with 10 bases between. Germline CDR1 and CDR2: MNHNY and SVGAGI (reference sequence).